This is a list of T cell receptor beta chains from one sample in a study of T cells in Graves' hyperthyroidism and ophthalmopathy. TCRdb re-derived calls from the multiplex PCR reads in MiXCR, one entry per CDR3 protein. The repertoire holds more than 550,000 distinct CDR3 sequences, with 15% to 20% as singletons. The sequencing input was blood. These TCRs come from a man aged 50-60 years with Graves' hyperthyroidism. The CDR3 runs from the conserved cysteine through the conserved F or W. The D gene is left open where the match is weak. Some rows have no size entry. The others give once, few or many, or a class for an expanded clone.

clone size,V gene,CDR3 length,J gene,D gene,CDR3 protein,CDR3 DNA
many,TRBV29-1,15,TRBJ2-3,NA,CSVKAQGFFTDTQYF,TGCAGCGTAAAGGCCCAGGGATTCTTCACAGATACGCAGTATTTT
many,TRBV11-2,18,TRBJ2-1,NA,CASSPGGLLAVRDNEQFF,TGTGCCAGCAGTCCTGGGGGCCTTCTAGCGGTTAGGGACAATGAGCAGTTCTTC
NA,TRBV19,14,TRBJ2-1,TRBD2,CASRDLAGGGEQFF,TGTGCCAGTAGGGACCTAGCGGGAGGAGGTGAGCAGTTCTTC
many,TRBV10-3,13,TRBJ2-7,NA,CATALGGSYEQYF,TGTGCCACCGCATTAGGGGGCTCCTACGAGCAGTACTTC
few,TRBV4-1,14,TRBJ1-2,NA,CASSQAAAGYGYTF,TGCGCCAGCAGCCAAGCGGCAGCCGGCTATGGCTACACCTTC
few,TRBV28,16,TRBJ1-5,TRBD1,CASSPPLGTGNQPQHF,TGTGCCAGCAGTCCACCTCTGGGGACAGGGAATCAGCCCCAGCATTTT
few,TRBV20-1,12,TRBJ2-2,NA,CSARLGPGELFF,TGCAGTGCTAGGCTTGGGCCCGGGGAGCTGTTTTTT
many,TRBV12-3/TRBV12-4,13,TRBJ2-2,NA,CASSLKDTGELFF,TGTGCCAGCAGTTTAAAGGACACCGGGGAGCTGTTTTTT
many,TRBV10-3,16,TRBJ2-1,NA,CAISESGLYSYNEQFF,TGTGCCATCAGTGAGAGCGGGCTTTACTCCTACAATGAGCAGTTCTTC
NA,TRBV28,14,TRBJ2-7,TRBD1,CASSLLGDRYEQYF,TGTGCCAGCAGTTTATTAGGGGACAGATACGAGCAGTACTTC
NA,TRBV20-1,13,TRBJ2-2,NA,CSARSQNTGELFF,TGCAGTGCTAGGAGCCAGAACACCGGGGAGCTGTTTTTT
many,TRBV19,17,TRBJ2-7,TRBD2,CASSIWTSGRSSYEQYF,TGTGCCAGTAGTATCTGGACTAGCGGGAGGAGCTCCTACGAGCAGTACTTC
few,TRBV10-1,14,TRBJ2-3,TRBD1,CASNTGARTDTQYF,TGCGCCAGCAATACAGGGGCGAGGACAGATACGCAGTATTTT
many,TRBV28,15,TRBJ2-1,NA,CASILARSSYNEQFF,TGTGCCAGCATCCTAGCGAGAAGCTCCTACAATGAGCAGTTCTTC
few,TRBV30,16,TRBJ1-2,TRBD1,CTWSSWDRGSFYGYTF,TGTACCTGGAGTTCCTGGGACAGGGGCTCTTTCTATGGCTACACCTTC
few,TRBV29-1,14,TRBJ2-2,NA,CSVVAGLYTGELFF,TGCAGCGTTGTAGCAGGTCTTTACACCGGGGAGCTGTTTTTT
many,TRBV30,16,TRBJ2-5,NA,CAWSAWEGVSVQTQYF,TGTGCCTGGAGTGCCTGGGAGGGGGTCAGCGTCCAGACCCAGTACTTC
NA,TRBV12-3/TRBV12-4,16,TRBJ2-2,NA,CASSSRDGVGTGELFF,TGTGCCAGCAGTTCCCGGGACGGAGTTGGCACCGGGGAGCTGTTTTTT
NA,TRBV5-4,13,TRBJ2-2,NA,CASSLGRAGELFF,TGTGCCAGCAGCTTGGGACGTGCGGGGGAGCTGTTTTTT
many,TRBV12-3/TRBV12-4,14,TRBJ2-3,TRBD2,CASSWGEGSDTQYF,TGTGCCAGCAGTTGGGGGGAGGGTTCAGATACGCAGTATTTT
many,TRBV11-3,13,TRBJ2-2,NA,CASSNPASGELFF,TGTGCCAGCAGCAACCCGGCGTCCGGGGAGCTGTTTTTT
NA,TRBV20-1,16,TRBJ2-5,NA,CSAREWGSPKGETQYF,TGCAGTGCTAGAGAGTGGGGTAGCCCAAAGGGGGAGACCCAGTACTTC
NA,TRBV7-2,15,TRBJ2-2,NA,CASSFHASFPGELFF,TGTGCCAGCAGCTTCCACGCGAGCTTTCCCGGGGAGCTGTTTTTT
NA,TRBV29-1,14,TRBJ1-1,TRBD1,CSVEEGDRGTEAFF,TGCAGCGTTGAAGAAGGGGACAGGGGGACTGAAGCTTTCTTT
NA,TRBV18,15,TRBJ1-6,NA,CASSPIGGGDSPLHF,TGTGCCAGCTCACCAATTGGAGGAGGGGACTCACCCCTCCACTTT
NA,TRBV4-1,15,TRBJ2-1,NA,CASSQESGKYNEQFF,TGCGCCAGCAGCCAAGAAAGCGGCAAATACAATGAGCAGTTCTTC
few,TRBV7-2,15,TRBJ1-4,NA,CASSPSQSGVGGLFF,TGTGCCAGCAGCCCCTCACAGTCAGGGGTAGGCGGCCTGTTTTTT
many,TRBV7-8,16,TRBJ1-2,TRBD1,CASSLGGGTGPSGYTF,TGTGCCAGCAGCTTAGGGGGCGGGACAGGGCCCTCTGGCTACACCTTC
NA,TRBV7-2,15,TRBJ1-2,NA,CASSPGATPNYGYTF,TGTGCCAGCAGCCCAGGGGCGACACCAAACTATGGCTACACCTTC
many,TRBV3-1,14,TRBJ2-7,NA,CASSPTSSSYEQYF,TGTGCCAGCAGCCCAACTAGTAGTTCCTACGAGCAGTACTTC
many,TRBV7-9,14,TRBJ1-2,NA,CASSLVSGVDGYTF,TGTGCCAGCAGCTTGGTTTCGGGGGTAGATGGCTACACCTTC
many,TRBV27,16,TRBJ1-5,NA,CASSSYPQDSNQPQHF,TGTGCCAGCAGTTCGTACCCACAGGATAGCAATCAGCCCCAGCATTTT
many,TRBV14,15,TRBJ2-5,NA,CASSQDGRGQETQYF,TGTGCCAGCAGCCAAGACGGCAGGGGACAAGAGACCCAGTACTTC
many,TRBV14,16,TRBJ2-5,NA,CASSQAPGKGPETQYF,TGTGCCAGCAGCCAAGCTCCAGGGAAGGGCCCAGAGACCCAGTACTTC
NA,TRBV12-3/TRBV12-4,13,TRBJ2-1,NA,CASSWVSYNEQFF,TGTGCCAGCAGTTGGGTATCCTACAATGAGCAGTTCTTC